A single sample is the source of the 28 T cell receptor beta chains below, sequenced in a study of OX40 agonist ivuxolimab in advanced cancers. The data were produced by immunoSEQ multiplex PCR, yet TCRdb's version contains in-frame clones alone and is incomplete. The sample contains over 10,000 clones, 82% of which appear only once. Sequencing was performed on CD4+ or CD8+ T cells sorted from blood, taken in a trial of the OX40 agonist ivuxolimab. These receptors all come from an adult with an advanced solid tumor such as melanoma, head and neck, liver or kidney cancer.

The genes are TRBV5-6 and TRBJ1-2; possible D gene TRBD1, 5 bases. Trimming cost V 1 base and J 4 bases, with 14 bases left between them. The length of the CDR3 is 15 residues. The germline V gene encodes CDR1 SGHDT and CDR2 YYEEEE. The CDR3 loop is CASSLRRGLGYGYTF. The CDR3 region has the DNA TGTGCCAGCAGCTTGAGGCGGGGGTTGGGCTATGGCTACACCTTC.

This rearrangement joins TRBV28 to TRBJ1-2, with TRBD1 matching 9 bases. Germline values: CDR1 MDHEN, CDR2 SYDVKM. The CDR3 is 16 residues long. Trimming cost V 6 bases and J 3 bases; bases outside gene matches: 11. The CDR3 region is CASSDVTGTGYYGYTF. In nucleotides, the CDR3 is TGTGCCAGCAGCGACGTTACCGGGACAGGGTACTATGGCTACACCTTC.

This clone was observed a few times. The chain has TRBV4-3 and TRBJ2-7; the D gene is possibly TRBD2 (5 bases). The germline gives CDR1 LGHNA, CDR2 YSLEER. There are 16 residues in the CDR3. Trimming took off 0 bases at V and 1 base at J, with 13 bases between the two ends. CDR3 DNA: TGCGCCAGCAGCCAAGATCGGGATAGCGCATCCTACGAGCAGTACTTC. Translated, it gives CASSQDRDSASYEQYF.

This chain connects TRBV4-3 to TRBJ2-7; maybe TRBD2 (6 bases). The germline CDR1 and CDR2 sequences are LGHNA and YSLEER. The V and J ends lost 0 bases and 6 bases respectively, with 15 bases between them. This CDR3 has 15 amino acids. The CDR3 nucleotides read TGCGCCAGCAGCCAAGATTGGGGCGGGGCTGCCGAGCAGTACTTC. Protein product: CASSQDWGGAAEQYF.

The J gene is TRBJ2-5, the V gene TRBV6-5; perhaps TRBD1 as D (5 bases). Trimming took 4 bases from V and 5 from J, leaving 17 bases between them. The CDR3 spans 15 residues. From germline, CDR1 is MNHEY and CDR2 SVGAGI. The DNA of the CDR3 is TGTGCCAGCAGTTCTGGACACTCCTACGGGGAGACCCAGTACTTC. Its protein product is CASSSGHSYGETQYF.

This chain uses TRBV7-8 with TRBJ2-2; D might be TRBD1 or TRBD2, each matching 5 bases. The CDR3 totals 17 residues. Trimming took 1 base from V and 4 from J, leaving 16 bases between them. The germline gives CDR1 SGHVS, CDR2 FQNEAQ. CDR3 sequence: CASSLGVGGVSTGELFF. CDR3 DNA sequence: TGTGCCAGCAGCTTAGGAGTTGGGGGAGTAAGCACCGGGGAGCTGTTTTTT.

This clone was seen more than once but under ten times. This sequence joins TRBV4-3 and TRBJ1-2; 8 bases agree with TRBD1. J gave up 7 bases and V 3 bases, and 7 bases lay outside the gene matches. The CDR3 length is 14 residues. Germline loops: CDR1 LGHNA, CDR2 YSLEER. CDR3 nucleotide sequence: TGCGCCAGCAGCCAGGACAGGGTTGGCGGTGGCTACACCTTC. This encodes CASSQDRVGGGYTF.

The CDR3 protein is CASSLRGSTYEQYF. The CDR3 DNA reads as TGTGCCAGCAGCCTCAGGGGGTCTACCTACGAGCAGTACTTC. The chain uses TRBV28 and TRBJ2-7; 7 bases map to TRBD1. With V trimmed by 6 bases and J by 2 bases, 7 bases remained unmatched. The CDR3 consists of 14 residues. Germline V lookup: CDR1 MDHEN, CDR2 SYDVKM. The whole variable domain, remainder taken from reference TRBV28 and TRBJ2-7, is DVKVTQSSRYLVKRTGEKVFLECVQDMDHENMFWYRQDPGLGLRLIYFSYDVKMKEKGDIPEGYSVSREKKERFSLILESASTNQTSMYLCASSLRGSTYEQYFGPGTRLTVT.

The chain carries TRBV28 and TRBJ2-1; tentatively, D is TRBD2 (5 bases). Germline assignment: CDR1 MDHEN and CDR2 SYDVKM. V was cut by 5 bases and J by 5 bases, with 13 bases left in between. The CDR3 contains 14 residues. Written as DNA, the CDR3 is TGTGCCAGCAGTCCTTTCCGGGAACACAATGAGCAGTTCTTC. Amino acids: CASSPFREHNEQFF.

CDR3 protein: CASSDSNNQPQHF. The CDR3, as DNA: TGTGCCAGCAGTGACAGCAACAATCAGCCCCAGCATTTT. V usage is TRBV2 and J usage is TRBJ1-5; D unresolved. V lost 3 bases and J lost 3, with 6 bases in between. From germline, CDR1 is SNHLY and CDR2 FYNNEI. The CDR3 spans 13 residues.

The CDR3 here is CASTAGDYGYTF. The CDR3 bases are TGTGCCAGCACAGCAGGGGACTATGGCTACACCTTC. This rearrangement joins TRBV7-6 to TRBJ1-2, with a tentative D call TRBD1 (6 bases). CDR1 is SGHVS and CDR2 is FNYEAQ in the germline V gene. The CDR3 is 12 residues long. The ends were cut back, 7 bases at V and 3 bases at J, with 9 bases in the middle.

This clone was observed a few times. The CDR3 coding sequence is TGTGCCAGCAGCCAAGAGGCTAGCGGGAGCTACAATGAGCAGTTCTTC. This encodes CASSQEASGSYNEQFF. V gene TRBV4-2 combines with J gene TRBJ2-1, with 10 nucleotides matching TRBD2. V trimming: 0 bases; J trimming: 3 bases; junction bases outside the gene matches: 2. Germline CDR1 reads LGHNA; CDR2 reads YNFKEQ. The CDR3 contains 16 residues.

This chain joins TRBV5-6 and TRBJ2-7; 11 positions agree with TRBD1. With V trimmed by 0 bases and J by 6 bases, 5 bases remained unmatched. The germline gives CDR1 SGHDT, CDR2 YYEEEE. The CDR3 runs 15 residues. The CDR3 nucleotides read TGTGCCAGCAGCTTGGAAGGACAGGGGGCTCTCGAGCAGTACTTC. It specifies CASSLEGQGALEQYF.

The genes are TRBV7-8 and TRBJ1-3; D remains ambiguous. V shed 5 bases and J shed 4 bases, with 6 bases lying between them. The CDR3 runs 12 residues. Germline assignment: CDR1 SGHVS and CDR2 FQNEAQ. The CDR3 loop is CASSPEGNTIYF. The CDR3 nucleotides are TGTGCCAGCAGCCCAGAGGGAAACACCATATATTTT. The full variable domain, in which reference TRBV7-8 and TRBJ1-3 provide the parts outside the CDR3, is GAGVSQSPRYKVAKRGQDVALRCDPISGHVSLFWYQQALGQGPEFLTYFQNEAQLDKSGLPSDRFFAERPEGSVSTLKIQRTQQEDSAVYLCASSPEGNTIYFGEGSWLTVV.

DNA of the CDR3: TGTGCCAGCAGCTTAGGGTCCTACGAGCAGTACTTC. Its translation is CASSLGSYEQYF. The chain uses TRBV7-9 and TRBJ2-7; D not certain. The CDR3 spans 12 residues. V dropped 1 base and J dropped 1 base, with 2 bases sitting between them. Germline V CDR1 and CDR2: SEHNR, FQNEAQ (reference sequence).

This clone was observed a handful of times. The genes are TRBV28 and TRBJ1-1, with TRBD1 matching over 8 bases. V lost 4 bases to trimming and J lost 1 base; unmatched junction nucleotides: 14. The CDR3 consists of 18 residues. Germline V lookup: CDR1 MDHEN, CDR2 SYDVKM. The CDR3 DNA follows: TGTGCCAGCAGTTGGCCTCACGGACAGGGAATTAGGAACACTGAAGCTTTCTTT. Translation gives CASSWPHGQGIRNTEAFF.

The V gene is TRBV28, the J gene TRBJ2-7; no clear D gene. Germline-derived CDR1 and CDR2 are MDHEN and SYDVKM. Trimming left V 2 bases short and J 7 bases short, with 6 bases between. This CDR3 comprises 11 residues. CDR3 coding DNA: TGTGCCAGCAGTTTAAATTTGGAGCAGTACTTC. It specifies CASSLNLEQYF.

The chain combines TRBV18 with TRBJ2-5, with a tentative D call TRBD2 (5 bases). The CDR3 contains 16 residues. Germline assignment: CDR1 KGHSH and CDR2 LQKENI. Trimming removed 2 bases at V and 2 bases at J, with 15 bases between. CDR3 region: CASSPSPGESQETQYF. DNA for the CDR3: TGTGCCAGCTCACCATCCCCTGGGGAGAGTCAAGAGACCCAGTACTTC.

J is TRBJ1-2 and V is TRBV5-6; D is possibly TRBD1 (6 bases). Trimming pared 2 bases from V and 8 bases from J, leaving 13 bases between. The CDR3 is made up of 13 amino acids. Germline CDR1 is SGHDT and CDR2 is YYEEEE. The CDR3 nucleotides are TGTGCCAGCAGCTTTTCAGGGGAGTACGGCTACACCTTC. Its protein product is CASSFSGEYGYTF.

This clone was detected only a few times. This chain uses TRBV6-5 with TRBJ1-5, with 8 bases aligning to TRBD1. This CDR3 spans 14 amino acids. Germline CDR1 and CDR2: MNHEY and SVGAGI. The V gene end was trimmed by 5 bases and the J gene end by 7 bases; junction bases not matched to a gene: 7. The CDR3: CASSPQGAYQPQHF. The CDR3 nucleotides read TGTGCCAGCAGTCCGCAGGGGGCCTACCAGCCCCAGCATTTT.

The chain uses TRBV1 and TRBJ1-2. TRBV1 is marked as a pseudogene. The CDR3 spans 16 residues. The CDR3 DNA is TGCACCAGCAGGCGCGGTCGTTTGTGCGAAACCTATGGCTACACCTTC. Protein product: CTSRRGRLCETYGYTF.

This clone came up a few times. The CDR3 here is CASSFSGELFF. CDR3 DNA sequence: TGTGCCAGCAGTTTCTCGGGGGAGCTGTTTTTT. V is TRBV27 and J is TRBJ2-2; the D is unclear. The CDR3 runs 11 residues. Trimming removed 3 bases from V and 8 bases from J, with 4 bases in between. Germline V gene lookup returns CDR1 MNHEY and CDR2 SMNVEV (reference sequence).

The chain has TRBV13 and TRBJ2-7; TRBD1 matches 9 bases. CDR3 length: 14 residues. The V gene's germline CDR1 is PRHDT and CDR2 FYEKMQ (reference sequence). The junction had 4 bases not matched to a gene; V was cut back by 1 base and J by 6 bases. The CDR3 protein is CASSLVGTGFEQYF. As DNA, the CDR3 is TGTGCCAGCAGCTTAGTCGGGACAGGGTTCGAGCAGTACTTC.

The J gene is TRBJ2-1, the V gene TRBV4-3, with TRBD2 identical over 7 bases. CDR1 is LGHNA and CDR2 is YSLEER in the germline V gene. CDR3 length: 16 amino acids. The J segment lost 6 bases and the V segment lost 0 bases, leaving 8 bases of the junction unmatched. The CDR3 DNA reads TGCGCCAGCAGCCAAGAGGTTGGCGGGGAGGGCAATGAGCAGTTCTTC. It yields the protein CASSQEVGGEGNEQFF.

This chain links TRBV11-2 with TRBJ2-1; D might be TRBD1 or TRBD2, each matching 6 bases. This CDR3 is 14 amino acids long. Trimming cost V 5 bases and J 5 bases, with 13 bases left between them. Germline loops: CDR1 SGHAT, CDR2 FQNNGV. Here the CDR3 DNA reads TGTGCCAGCAGCCCGGGGGCGCGTCACAATGAGCAGTTCTTC. Translation: CASSPGARHNEQFF.

This chain uses TRBV9 with TRBJ1-1, with D possibly matching TRBD1 (5 bases). The length of the CDR3 is 13 residues. Germline CDR1 and CDR2: SGDLS and YYNGEE. Trimming took 4 bases from V and 2 from J, leaving 9 bases between them. The CDR3 spells CASSPGTNTEAFF. CDR3 nucleotides: TGTGCCAGCAGCCCTGGGACCAACACTGAAGCTTTCTTT.

The genes are TRBV7-6 and TRBJ2-1; 10 nucleotides align to TRBD1. Losses at the gene ends were 4 bases for V and 10 bases for J; bases not matched to a gene: 13. There are 16 residues in the CDR3. The V gene's germline CDR1 is SGHVS and CDR2 FNYEAQ. CDR3 sequence (DNA): TGTGCCAGCAGCTCAACCGGGACAGGGGTGGTAGGAGAGCAGTTCTTC. Translation gives CASSSTGTGVVGEQFF.

This clone was recorded once. DNA of the CDR3: TGTGCCAGCAGCGAATCCGAATTGGGGGCTGGCACTGAAGCTTTCTTT. Translation: CASSESELGAGTEAFF. The chain uses TRBV9 and TRBJ1-1, with D perhaps matching TRBD1 (6 bases). Trimming cost V 3 bases and J 4 bases, with 19 bases left between them. Germline lookup yields CDR1 SGDLS and CDR2 YYNGEE. CDR3 length: 16 amino acids.